The 25 T cell receptor beta chains presented below share a single source sample, sequenced in a study of cytomegalovirus exposure and HLA in healthy donors. Researchers ran the PCR with 60 Vbeta and 13 Jbeta primers. Sequencing used immunoSEQ multiplex PCR; TCRdb keeps in-frame clones, though not all of them. The profile shows more than 75,000 clones, 84% of them singletons. The source material was PBMCs. Receptor source: a woman under 30 in good health and CMV-seropositive.

V is TRBV14 and J is TRBJ2-2; TRBD1 is a possible D gene (5 bases). Germline V gene sequence: CDR1 SGHDN, CDR2 FVKESK. The V end was cut by 0 bases, the J end by 8 bases, with 13 bases between. The CDR3 length is 15 residues. The CDR3 sequence is CASSQDPGYLGELFF. The CDR3 DNA sequence: TGTGCCAGCAGCCAAGATCCAGGGTATCTTGGGGAGCTGTTTTTT.

The chain recombines TRBV19 with TRBJ2-7; 7 bases match TRBD2. The J call is doubtful: the DNA matches TRBJ2-1 better. This CDR3 comprises 11 residues. The germline V gene has CDR1 LNHDA and CDR2 SQIVND (reference sequence). The CDR3 protein is CASSIWGGQFF. DNA of the CDR3: TGTGCCAGTAGTATCTGGGGGGGGCAGTTCTTC.

The rearrangement links TRBV12-5 to TRBJ2-7; TRBD2 is a possible D gene (5 bases). V was shortened by 5 bases and J by 1 base, with 9 bases between the two germline ends. The germline V gene encodes CDR1 LGHNT and CDR2 FRNRAP. This CDR3 has 13 amino acids. The CDR3 sequence: CASGQDLSYEQYF. CDR3 nucleotide sequence: TGTGCTAGTGGTCAGGACTTATCCTACGAGCAGTACTTC.

This chain joins TRBV25-1 and TRBJ1-4; a possible D gene is TRBD1 (6 bases). The CDR3 runs to 15 residues. CDR1 and CDR2 from the germline V gene are MGHDK and SYGVNS. V lost 3 bases to trimming and J lost 7 bases, with 15 bases between them. The CDR3: CASSDAGGAGEKLFF. The DNA of the CDR3 is TGTGCCAGCAGTGACGCGGGGGGCGCCGGTGAAAAACTGTTTTTT. The full variable domain, rest sourced from reference TRBV25-1 and TRBJ1-4, is EADIYQTPRYLVIGTGKKITLECSQTMGHDKMYWYQQDPGMELHLIHYSYGVNSTEKGDLSSESTVSRIRTEHFPLTLESARPSHTSQYLCASSDAGGAGEKLFFGSGTQLSVL.

This chain links TRBV13 with TRBJ1-1; D call uncertain. The germline V and J ends were trimmed by 3 bases and 10 bases, with 12 bases remaining between them. This CDR3 has 12 residues. Germline assignment: CDR1 PRHDT and CDR2 FYEKMQ (reference sequence). The CDR3 region is CASSLRVNRAFF. CDR3 in DNA: TGTGCCAGCAGCTTGAGAGTGAATAGAGCTTTCTTT. The entire variable domain, with the rest obtained from reference TRBV13 and TRBJ1-1, is as follows: AAGVIQSPRHLIKEKRETATLKCYPIPRHDTVYWYQQGPGQDPQFLISFYEKMQSDKGSIPDRFSAQQFSDYHSELNMSSLELGDSALYFCASSLRVNRAFFGQGTRLTVV.

The chain is built from TRBV5-1 and TRBJ1-4; 7 bases map to TRBD1. The V and J ends lost 4 bases and 8 bases, in that order; junction bases with no gene match: 11. Germline CDR1 SGHRS, CDR2 YFSETQ. The CDR3 is made up of 15 amino acids. The CDR3 nucleotides are TGCGCCAGCAGCACCGACAGGGAGAATGGAGAAAAACTGTTTTTT. It yields the protein CASSTDRENGEKLFF.

The rearrangement links TRBV11-2 to TRBJ2-7; perhaps TRBD1 as D (6 bases). This CDR3 comprises 16 residues. V lost 5 bases, J lost 2 bases, and 19 bases lay in between. Germline-derived CDR1 and CDR2 are SGHAT and FQNNGV. The DNA of the CDR3 is TGTGCCAGCAGCCCACGCGAGACAGGCATAGCCTACGAGCAGTACTTC. This codes for CASSPRETGIAYEQYF.

V usage is TRBV5-1 and J usage is TRBJ1-1, with D possibly being TRBD1 (6 bases). The V gene's germline CDR1 is SGHRS and CDR2 YFSETQ. The CDR3 sequence is 17 residues long. Trimming removed 4 bases from V and 0 bases from J, with 19 bases in between. CDR3 DNA sequence: TGCGCCAGCAGCAGGGACATAAGTTCTGTTATGAACACTGAAGCTTTCTTT. Its protein is CASSRDISSVMNTEAFF.

This clone appeared once. The CDR3 sequence is CASSIGGGKETQYF. CDR3 in DNA: TGTGCCAGTAGTATCGGCGGGGGGAAAGAGACCCAGTACTTC. V gene TRBV19 combines with J gene TRBJ2-5; 8 bases line up with TRBD2. The CDR3 runs 14 residues. V lost 3 bases to trimming and J lost 3 bases; unmatched junction nucleotides: 3. The germline gives CDR1 LNHDA, CDR2 SQIVND (reference sequence). Drawing the rest from reference TRBV19 and TRBJ2-5, the complete variable domain is DGGITQSPKYLFRKEGQNVTLSCEQNLNHDAMYWYRQDPGQGLRLIYYSQIVNDFQKGDIAEGYSVSREKKESFPLTVTSAQKNPTAFYLCASSIGGGKETQYFGPGTRLLVL.

The chain links TRBV15 to TRBJ1-3, with D perhaps matching TRBD1 (6 bases). The CDR3 is made up of 16 amino acids. CDR1 is LNHNV, CDR2 YYDKDF, per germline (reference sequence). Trimming pared 3 bases from V and 0 bases from J, leaving 12 bases between. The CDR3 loop reads CATSSGQYSSGNTIYF. CDR3 DNA sequence: TGTGCCACCAGCAGTGGACAGTACAGCTCTGGAAACACCATATATTTT. The full variable domain, rest sourced from reference TRBV15 and TRBJ1-3, is DAMVIQNPRYQVTQFGKPVTLSCSQTLNHNVMYWYQQKSSQAPKLLFHYYDKDFNNEADTPDNFQSRRPNTSFCFLDIRSPGLGDTAMYLCATSSGQYSSGNTIYFGEGSWLTVV.

The gene calls are TRBV4-1 and TRBJ2-7; tentatively, D is TRBD1 (5 bases). The CDR3 runs to 15 residues. Germline CDR1 reads MGHRA; CDR2 reads YSYEKL. The V gene lost 2 bases and the J gene lost 1 base, with 12 bases spanning the gap. The CDR3 is CASSQRPDNSYEQYF. DNA of the CDR3: TGCGCCAGCAGCCAAAGGCCGGACAATTCCTACGAGCAGTACTTC.

The chain is built from TRBV6-6 and TRBJ2-7; 8 bases agree with TRBD2. After removal of 7 bases from V and 6 bases from J, the junction contained 5 bases not matched to a gene. CDR3 length equals 12 residues. Looked up from germline, CDR1 is MNHNY and CDR2 is SVGAGI (reference sequence). The chain's CDR3 is CASNLGGGEQYF. As DNA, the CDR3 is TGTGCCAGCAACCTCGGGGGGGGCGAGCAGTACTTC.

The rearrangement uses TRBV15 and TRBJ1-4; D perhaps matches TRBD1 (5 bases). The length of the CDR3 is 15 residues. The V end lost 0 bases, the J end lost 8 bases, and 13 bases lay between the germline ends. The germline V gene has CDR1 LNHNV and CDR2 YYDKDF (reference sequence). CDR3 loop: CATSRDGQGGEKLFF. The CDR3 DNA reads as TGTGCCACCAGCAGAGATGGGCAGGGTGGAGAAAAACTGTTTTTT.

This sequence joins TRBV6-1 and TRBJ1-2; D not certain. The V end lost 2 bases, the J end lost 6 bases, and 4 bases lay between the germline ends. The CDR3 length is 11 residues. Per germline, CDR1 MNHNS and CDR2 SASEGT. Here the CDR3 reads CASSELHGYTF. CDR3 sequence (DNA): TGTGCCAGCAGTGAACTCCATGGCTACACCTTC.

The table lists this clone with a few counts. The chain is built from TRBV30 and TRBJ2-3; TRBD1 might be the D (6 bases). V shed 3 bases and J shed 4 bases, with 17 bases lying between them. Germline loops: CDR1 GTSNPN, CDR2 SVGIG (reference sequence). There are 15 residues in the CDR3. The CDR3 loop reads CAWSVGAGRADTQYF. In nucleotides, the CDR3 is TGTGCCTGGAGCGTGGGGGCAGGAAGGGCAGATACGCAGTATTTT.

The gene calls are TRBV7-3 and TRBJ2-3, with D tentatively TRBD2 (6 bases). The length of the CDR3 is 17 residues. The germline CDR1 and CDR2 sequences are SGHTA and FQGTGA. The V end lost 0 bases, the J end lost 4 bases, and 17 bases lay between the germline ends. CDR3 sequence (DNA): TGTGCCAGCAGCTTAACGCTCGGAGGGATGGGGTCAGATACGCAGTATTTT. As protein: CASSLTLGGMGSDTQYF.

The chain combines TRBV29-1 with TRBJ2-1, with 8 bases aligning to TRBD1. This CDR3 spans 13 amino acids. The V gene end was trimmed by 2 bases and the J gene end by 9 bases; junction bases not matched to a gene: 6. The germline V gene encodes CDR1 SQVTM and CDR2 ANQGSEA. The CDR3 region is CSVELDRGAEQFF. CDR3 nucleotide sequence: TGCAGCGTTGAACTCGACAGGGGCGCTGAGCAGTTCTTC.

This chain uses TRBV4-1 with TRBJ2-7, with D unclear. Germline lookup yields CDR1 MGHRA and CDR2 YSYEKL. V was trimmed by 4 bases and J by 0 bases, leaving 16 bases between them. This CDR3 region has 16 residues. The CDR3 reads CASSRRNGQRSYEQYF. CDR3 bases: TGCGCCAGCAGCCGCAGAAACGGTCAGCGCTCCTACGAGCAGTACTTC.

V gene TRBV5-1 combines with J gene TRBJ2-3; 7 bases fit TRBD1. Per germline, CDR1 SGHRS and CDR2 YFSETQ. V shed 0 bases and J 6 bases; nucleotides not matched to a gene: 13. CDR3 length equals 17 residues. The CDR3: CASSLAGQKSPFDTQYF. DNA for the CDR3: TGCGCCAGCAGCTTGGCGGGACAGAAGAGCCCTTTTGATACGCAGTATTTT. The full variable domain, rest sourced from reference TRBV5-1 and TRBJ2-3, is KAGVTQTPRYLIKTRGQQVTLSCSPISGHRSVSWYQQTPGQGLQFLFEYFSETQRNKGNFPGRFSGRQFSNSRSEMNVSTLELGDSALYLCASSLAGQKSPFDTQYFGPGTRLTVL.

V is TRBV7-8 and J is TRBJ1-2; no firm D call. The CDR3 is 16 amino acids. Trimming stripped 6 bases from V and 0 bases from J, with 17 bases between. The germline gives CDR1 SGHVS, CDR2 FQNEAQ. The CDR3 here is CASRPGRAASNYGYTF. The CDR3 nucleotides read TGTGCCAGCAGGCCTGGGAGGGCAGCGTCTAACTATGGCTACACCTTC.

The chain links TRBV15 to TRBJ1-5, with D uncertain. This CDR3 has 15 residues. The germline gives CDR1 LNHNV, CDR2 YYDKDF (reference sequence). V shed 6 bases and J shed 2 bases, with 14 bases lying between them. The CDR3 coding sequence is TGTGCCACCAGTTTCATCCACACCGGCAATCAGCCCCAGCATTTT. Translating gives CATSFIHTGNQPQHF.

V gene TRBV7-9 combines with J gene TRBJ1-2; tentatively, D is TRBD1 (6 bases). Trimming shortened V by 1 base and J by 5 bases, and 14 bases separated the two germline ends. Germline CDR1 and CDR2: SEHNR and FQNEAQ (reference sequence). CDR3 length equals 15 residues. CDR3 bases: TGTGCCAGCAGCTTAGGCGCCGAAGGGACATATGGCTACACCTTC. Translation: CASSLGAEGTYGYTF.

In DNA, the CDR3 is TGTGCCAGCAGCTTAGTCCTCGGACAGAACACTGAAGCTTTCTTT. It translates to CASSLVLGQNTEAFF. The V and J genes are TRBV11-2 and TRBJ1-1; D possibly corresponds to TRBD1 (5 bases). The ends were cut back, 1 base at V and 1 base at J, with 10 bases in the middle. CDR3 length: 15 residues. The germline gives CDR1 SGHAT, CDR2 FQNNGV. The entire variable domain, with the rest obtained from reference TRBV11-2 and TRBJ1-1, is as follows: EAGVAQSPRYKIIEKRQSVAFWCNPISGHATLYWYQQILGQGPKLLIQFQNNGVVDDSQLPKDRFSAERLKGVDSTLKIQPAKLEDSAVYLCASSLVLGQNTEAFFGQGTRLTVV.

The chain is built from TRBV6-5 and TRBJ2-1; D not certain. Per germline, CDR1 MNHEY and CDR2 SVGAGI. V was trimmed by 6 bases and J by 6 bases, leaving 15 bases between them. The CDR3 is 14 residues long. The CDR3 is CASSPQPTPNEQFF. For the CDR3, the DNA is TGTGCCAGCAGCCCACAACCCACCCCCAATGAGCAGTTCTTC.

The CDR3 DNA reads as TGTGCCAGCAGTGCGGAGAGAGGTTTTTACGAGCAGTACTTC. Translated, it gives CASSAERGFYEQYF. The chain recombines TRBV19 with TRBJ2-7; D gene unclear. Trimming removed 9 bases at V and 4 bases at J, with 19 bases between. The CDR3 has 14 residues. Germline V CDR1 and CDR2: LNHDA, SQIVND (reference sequence).